This T cell receptor (beta chain) derives from a study of technical replicates of blood from several donors. Germline values: CDR1 GTSNPN, CDR2 SVGIG (reference sequence). This CDR3 is built from 12 residues. The V end lost 2 bases, the J end lost 5 bases, and 9 bases lay between the germline ends. Here immunoSEQ multiplex PCR was the method, and the copy in TCRdb shows in-frame clones only, minus some. The sample yields 80,000 to 100,000 clones, 95% to 96% seen once. This TCR came from a human donor in good health. Sequencing input: T cells isolated from PBMCs. This rearrangement joins TRBV30 to TRBJ2-5; D is unclear. CDR3 amino acids: CAWSISDETQYF. The CDR3 DNA is TGTGCCTGGAGTATAAGCGATGAGACCCAGTACTTC.